This is a list of T cell receptor beta chains from one sample in a study of blood T cell repertoires in COVID-19. Data came from immunoSEQ multiplex PCR; TCRdb stores just in-frame clones and leaves some out. In the table there are around 250,000 clones, more than 70% of which are singletons. The specimen was peripheral blood. The receptors derive from an elderly man with acute or convalescent COVID-19. Both conserved end residues are part of each CDR3. The order of the fields is J gene, clone size, D gene, V gene, CDR3 protein, CDR3 DNA. A D gene is named only where the DNA matches it firmly. Only some rows state a clone size, as once, few, many or a class for expanded clones.

j_gene: TRBJ1-5; abundance: NA; d_gene: NA; v_gene: TRBV5-4; CDR3aa: CASSLDAGSNQPQHF; CDR3nt: TGTGCCAGCAGCTTGGATGCGGGAAGCAATCAGCCCCAGCATTTT
j_gene: TRBJ2-7; abundance: NA; d_gene: TRBD1; v_gene: TRBV11-2; CDR3aa: CASSPDRGRLYEQYF; CDR3nt: TGTGCCAGCAGCCCGGACAGGGGGCGCCTCTACGAGCAGTACTTC
j_gene: TRBJ2-1; abundance: NA; d_gene: TRBD2; v_gene: TRBV2; CDR3aa: CASSSSGGAVEQFF; CDR3nt: TGTGCCAGCAGTAGTAGCGGGGGGGCCGTGGAGCAGTTCTTC
j_gene: TRBJ2-1; abundance: NA; d_gene: NA; v_gene: TRBV6-4; CDR3aa: CASSADQASNEQFF; CDR3nt: TGTGCCAGCAGTGCCGACCAGGCGTCCAATGAGCAGTTCTTC
j_gene: TRBJ2-7; abundance: NA; d_gene: TRBD2; v_gene: TRBV6-1; CDR3aa: CASSDLREAGEQYF; CDR3nt: TGTGCCAGCAGTGACCTCCGGGAGGCCGGCGAGCAGTACTTC
j_gene: TRBJ1-1; abundance: few; d_gene: NA; v_gene: TRBV4-2; CDR3aa: CASSRGSDTEAFF; CDR3nt: TGTGCCAGCAGCCGGGGCTCGGACACTGAAGCTTTCTTT
j_gene: TRBJ1-2; abundance: NA; d_gene: TRBD1; v_gene: TRBV25-1; CDR3aa: CASRRSGQEGYGYTF; CDR3nt: TGTGCCAGCAGGCGAAGTGGACAGGAGGGCTATGGCTACACCTTC
j_gene: TRBJ1-1; abundance: NA; d_gene: NA; v_gene: TRBV6-6; CDR3aa: CASSYPSQLGNTEAFF; CDR3nt: TGTGCCAGCAGTTACCCTTCACAGCTCGGGAACACTGAAGCTTTCTTT
j_gene: TRBJ2-7; abundance: NA; d_gene: NA; v_gene: TRBV5-1; CDR3aa: CASSLSLDISYEQYF; CDR3nt: TGCGCCAGCAGCTTGTCGCTGGACATTTCCTACGAGCAGTACTTC
j_gene: TRBJ1-1; abundance: NA; d_gene: NA; v_gene: TRBV30; CDR3aa: CAWSRDTEAFF; CDR3nt: TGTGCCTGGAGCAGGGACACTGAAGCTTTCTTT
j_gene: TRBJ2-5; abundance: once; d_gene: TRBD1; v_gene: TRBV2; CDR3aa: CASYNGQGRETQYF; CDR3nt: TGTGCCAGCTATAACGGACAGGGGCGGGAGACCCAGTACTTC
j_gene: TRBJ1-4; abundance: NA; d_gene: TRBD1; v_gene: TRBV14; CDR3aa: CASSLYAGGGLFF; CDR3nt: TGTGCCAGCAGCTTATACGCAGGGGGAGGACTGTTTTTT
j_gene: TRBJ2-5; abundance: NA; d_gene: NA; v_gene: TRBV30; CDR3aa: CAWSAGEPGQRTQYF; CDR3nt: TGTGCCTGGAGTGCAGGGGAACCGGGACAAAGAACCCAGTACTTC